This entry is about one T cell receptor (beta chain). The germline V gene has CDR1 SGHTA and CDR2 FQGNSA. The CDR3 spans 14 residues. V was shortened by 4 bases and J by 4 bases, with 14 bases between the two germline ends. This sample is drawn from a study of blood T cell repertoires in COVID-19. Study as a whole: Sites across the United States, Italy and Spain contributed samples from acute and convalescent COVID-19. Sources were T cells, B-cell-depleted T cells, or PBMCs; the material itself was cDNA or gDNA.

In the original workflow: Using reference gene primer amplification, nucleated cell counts were estimated. The data were produced by immunoSEQ multiplex PCR, yet TCRdb's version contains in-frame clones alone and is incomplete. That table gives V, J and clone size, and the DNA gave D and trimming. This sample has roughly 180,000 clones, with around 76% found just once. Input material: peripheral blood. The TCR was taken from a woman aged 45 to 65 with active or convalescent COVID-19. V and J are TRBV7-2 and TRBJ2-7, with TRBD1 as a possible D gene (5 bases). The CDR3 sequence: CASSSGRQGYEQYF. DNA of the CDR3: TGTGCCAGCAGCTCCGGACGCCAGGGATACGAGCAGTACTTC.